This T cell receptor beta chain appears in the sequencing data of a study of T-cell reconstitution after alpha-beta-depleted transplantation in children. Study-wide results and caveats: Reportedly, alpha-beta T cells present about two months post-transplant originated from several hundred expanded clones of graft origin. Fresh T-cell production supplied most of the T-cell counts and diversity seen one year after transplant. Surviving recipient T cells and thymic progenitors produced the high day-60 TCRbeta diversity seen in some patients.

This clonotype was detected ten times or more. The antigen is undetermined. Preparation of the TCRbeta library involved a method that used unique molecular identifiers. Via MiXCR, TCRdb re-called the PCR reads, giving one row per CDR3 protein. The data show approximately 300,000 distinct CDR3 sequences, 10% seen once. V lost 4 bases and J lost 5, with 27 bases in between. The CDR3 has 18 residues. The germline V gene encodes CDR1 SGHDT and CDR2 YYEEEE. The chain uses TRBV5-6 and TRBJ2-5; perhaps TRBD2 as D (5 bases). The TCR comes from a boy under two years old with acute myeloid leukemia, due to receive a stem cell transplant. This sample comprised PBMCs, obtained before TCRalphabeta/CD19-depleted stem cell transplant. CDR3 sequence reads: CASSQVGEVRGREETQYF. The CDR3 DNA reads TGTGCCAGCAGCCAAGTCGGCGAAGTCCGGGGTAGGGAGGAGACCCAGTACTTC.